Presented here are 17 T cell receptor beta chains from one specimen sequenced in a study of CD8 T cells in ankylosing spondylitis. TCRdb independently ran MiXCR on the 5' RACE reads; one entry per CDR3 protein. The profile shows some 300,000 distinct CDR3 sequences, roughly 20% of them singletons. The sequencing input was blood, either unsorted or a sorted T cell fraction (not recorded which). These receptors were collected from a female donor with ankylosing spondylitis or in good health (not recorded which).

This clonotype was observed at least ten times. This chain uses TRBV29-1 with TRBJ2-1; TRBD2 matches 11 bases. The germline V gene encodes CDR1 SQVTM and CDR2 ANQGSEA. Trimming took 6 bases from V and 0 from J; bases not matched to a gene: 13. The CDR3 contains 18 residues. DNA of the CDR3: TGCAGCGTCCCAACCGGGACTAGCGGATACAGCTCCTACAATGAGCAGTTCTTC. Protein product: CSVPTGTSGYSSYNEQFF.

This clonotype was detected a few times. Here the CDR3 reads CASSLSGQGNGYTF. The CDR3 nucleotides are TGCGCCAGCAGCTTATCAGGACAGGGCAATGGCTACACCTTC. The chain recombines TRBV5-1 with TRBJ1-2, with 8 bases that match TRBD1. V shed 2 bases, J shed 6 bases, and the junction held 6 bases outside the gene matches. Germline CDR1 and CDR2: SGHRS and YFSETQ. The CDR3 length is 14 residues. The full variable domain, with the rest looked up from reference TRBV5-1 and TRBJ1-2, is KAGVTQTPRYLIKTRGQQVTLSCSPISGHRSVSWYQQTPGQGLQFLFEYFSETQRNKGNFPGRFSGRQFSNSRSEMNVSTLELGDSALYLCASSLSGQGNGYTFGSGTRLTVV.

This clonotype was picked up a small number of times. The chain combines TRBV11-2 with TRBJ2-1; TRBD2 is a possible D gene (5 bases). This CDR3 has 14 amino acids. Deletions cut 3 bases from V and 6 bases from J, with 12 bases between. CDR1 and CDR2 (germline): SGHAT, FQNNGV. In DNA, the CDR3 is TGTGCCAGCAGCTTTGCCGCGGGCCCCAATGAGCAGTTCTTC. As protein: CASSFAAGPNEQFF.

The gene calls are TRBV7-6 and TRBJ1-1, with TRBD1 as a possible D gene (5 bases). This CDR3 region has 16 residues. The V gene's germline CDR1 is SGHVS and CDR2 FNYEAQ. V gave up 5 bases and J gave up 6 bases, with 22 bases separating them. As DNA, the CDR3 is TGTGCCAGCAGCACAGGTGAGGCGGCTGGAGGCTCTGAAGCTTTCTTT. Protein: CASSTGEAAGGSEAFF.

The CDR3 loop reads CASSQRTGVTDTQYF. CDR3 bases: TGCGCCAGCAGCCAGCGGACAGGGGTCACAGATACGCAGTATTTT. This sequence joins TRBV4-3 and TRBJ2-3; 9 positions match TRBD1. J lost 2 bases, V lost 3 bases, and 3 bases had no gene match. This CDR3 is built from 15 residues. CDR1 and CDR2 (germline): LGHNA, YSLEER.

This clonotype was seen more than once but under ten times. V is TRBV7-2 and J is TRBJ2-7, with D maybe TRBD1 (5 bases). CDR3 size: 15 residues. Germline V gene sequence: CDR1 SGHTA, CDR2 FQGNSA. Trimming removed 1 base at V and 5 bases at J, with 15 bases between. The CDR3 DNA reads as TGTGCCAGCAGCTTAGAAGGGCAGGGAAGAGACGAGCAGTACTTC. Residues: CASSLEGQGRDEQYF.

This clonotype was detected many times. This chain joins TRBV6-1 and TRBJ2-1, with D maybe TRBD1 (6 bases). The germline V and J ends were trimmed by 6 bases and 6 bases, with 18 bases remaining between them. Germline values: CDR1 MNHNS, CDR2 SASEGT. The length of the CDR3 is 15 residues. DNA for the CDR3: TGTGCCAGCAGCCGCGGACAGCCACCGTTCAATGAGCAGTTCTTC. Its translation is CASSRGQPPFNEQFF.

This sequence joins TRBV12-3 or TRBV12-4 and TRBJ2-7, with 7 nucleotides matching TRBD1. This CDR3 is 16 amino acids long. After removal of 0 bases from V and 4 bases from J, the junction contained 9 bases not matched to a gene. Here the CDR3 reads CASSLAGTAKIYEQYF. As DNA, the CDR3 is TGTGCCAGCAGTTTAGCCGGGACAGCCAAGATTTACGAGCAGTACTTC.

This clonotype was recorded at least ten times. CDR3 in DNA: TGTGCCAGCAGCTCCACAGGTCTTAACTATGGCTACACCTTC. Amino acids: CASSSTGLNYGYTF. The chain uses TRBV7-2 and TRBJ1-2, with D perhaps matching TRBD1 (5 bases). The CDR3 consists of 14 residues. V was cut by 4 bases and J by 1 base, with 10 bases left in between. Germline loops: CDR1 SGHTA, CDR2 FQGNSA.

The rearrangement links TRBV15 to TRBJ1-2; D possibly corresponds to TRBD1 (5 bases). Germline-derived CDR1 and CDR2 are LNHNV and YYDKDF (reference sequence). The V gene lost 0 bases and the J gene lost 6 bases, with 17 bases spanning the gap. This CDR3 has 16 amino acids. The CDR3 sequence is CATSREGRNRMDGYTF. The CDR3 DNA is TGTGCCACCAGCAGAGAGGGGAGGAACAGGATGGATGGCTACACCTTC.

CDR3 bases: TGTGCCAGCTGGGGAGCTTTCCTTGGGGAAGAGACCCAGTACTTC. Its protein is CASWGAFLGEETQYF. The V gene is TRBV28, the J gene TRBJ2-5; D perhaps matches TRBD2 (5 bases). The CDR3 covers 15 residues. V was clipped by 8 bases and J by 3 bases, with 19 bases between them. The germline V gene encodes CDR1 MDHEN and CDR2 SYDVKM.

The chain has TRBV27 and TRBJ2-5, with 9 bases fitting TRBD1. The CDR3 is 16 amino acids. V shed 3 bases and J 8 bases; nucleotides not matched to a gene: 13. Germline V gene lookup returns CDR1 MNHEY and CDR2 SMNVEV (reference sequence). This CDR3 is CASSFLTGGVRNTQYF. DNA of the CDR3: TGTGCCAGCAGTTTCCTGACAGGGGGGGTTCGGAACACCCAGTACTTC.

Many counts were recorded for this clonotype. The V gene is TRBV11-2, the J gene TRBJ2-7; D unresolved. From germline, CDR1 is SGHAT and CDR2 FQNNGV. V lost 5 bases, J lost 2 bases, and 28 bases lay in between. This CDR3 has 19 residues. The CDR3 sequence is CASSHSSPTLRALPYEQYF. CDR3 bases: TGTGCCAGCAGCCACAGTAGCCCTACCCTACGAGCCCTACCCTACGAGCAGTACTTC.

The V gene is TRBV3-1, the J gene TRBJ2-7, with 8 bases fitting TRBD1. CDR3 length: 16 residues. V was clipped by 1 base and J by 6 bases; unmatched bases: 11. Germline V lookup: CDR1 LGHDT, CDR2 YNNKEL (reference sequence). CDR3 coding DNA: TGTGCCAGCAGCCAAGGATACAGGACAGGGCAAAGCGAGCAGTACTTC. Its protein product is CASSQGYRTGQSEQYF.

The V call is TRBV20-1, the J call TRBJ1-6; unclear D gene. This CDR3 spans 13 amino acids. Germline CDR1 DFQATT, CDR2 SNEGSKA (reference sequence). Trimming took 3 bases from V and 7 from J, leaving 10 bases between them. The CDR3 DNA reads TGCAGTGCTAGCACAGTCGAGAATTCACCCCTCCACTTT. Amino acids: CSASTVENSPLHF.

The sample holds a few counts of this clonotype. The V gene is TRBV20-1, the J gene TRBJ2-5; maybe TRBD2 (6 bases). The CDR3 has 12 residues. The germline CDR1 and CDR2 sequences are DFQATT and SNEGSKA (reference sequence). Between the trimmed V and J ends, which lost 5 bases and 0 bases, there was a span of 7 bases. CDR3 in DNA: TGCAGTGCTTGGGGGGACCAAGAGACCCAGTACTTC. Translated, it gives CSAWGDQETQYF.

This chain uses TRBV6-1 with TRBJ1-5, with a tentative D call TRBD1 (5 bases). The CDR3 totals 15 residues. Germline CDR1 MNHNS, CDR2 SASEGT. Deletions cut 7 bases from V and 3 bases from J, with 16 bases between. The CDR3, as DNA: TGTGCCAGCACCGGGACGGTGGACCTCAATCAGCCCCAGCATTTT. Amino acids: CASTGTVDLNQPQHF.